This is a list of T cell receptor beta chains from one sample in a study of shared clonotypes between healthy human individuals. Profiled with immunoSEQ multiplex PCR; TCRdb holds only in-frame clones, not every one. The repertoire includes over 1.4 million clones, over 95% of them detected once, and over 1% sits in the top ten. What was sequenced was naive CD4+ T cells sorted from blood. Source of these receptors: a man aged 25 to 40 in good health. Each CDR3 is given with its conserved first and last residue. Size is omitted from some rows. Given values are once, few, many or a class for expanded clones.

j_call clone_size v_call cdr3_length cdr3_aa
TRBJ2-1 . TRBV29-1 13 CSVRDRGYNEQFF
TRBJ1-5 . TRBV6-5 13 CASSPDRVQPQHF
TRBJ2-3 . TRBV5-1 16 CASSQGLAGAFDTQYF
TRBJ2-7 once TRBV28 16 CASSTPTSGISYEQYF
TRBJ2-7 . TRBV28 11 CASSWFYEQYF
TRBJ2-1 . TRBV9 15 CASSVEGRFYNEQFF
TRBJ2-5 once TRBV29-1 15 CSVRTGLEGAETQYF
TRBJ2-2 . TRBV7-9 15 CASRHRDRLTGELFF
TRBJ1-1 . TRBV11-3 13 CASSTGFGTEAFF
TRBJ2-2 . TRBV11-3 15 CASSLGRVYAGELFF
TRBJ2-2 . TRBV29-1 13 CSVARTSTGELFF
TRBJ2-7 . TRBV5-1 13 CASSSGQGFEQYF
TRBJ2-3 . TRBV5-4 15 CASSLGVKSTDTQYF
TRBJ1-5 . TRBV10-3 14 CASRSVGDNQPQHF
TRBJ2-4 . TRBV2 15 CASRSVDLAKNIQYF
TRBJ2-5 . TRBV7-9 16 CASSLRRRTDQETQYF
TRBJ2-1 . TRBV7-6 14 CASSSTHSYNEQFF
TRBJ1-1 . TRBV30 13 CAWSVDLNTEAFF
TRBJ2-2 . TRBV5-5 13 CASSLRNTGELFF
TRBJ2-1 . TRBV7-3 15 CASSLSGTALNEQFF
TRBJ2-1 . TRBV5-1 16 CASSFMVAGDYNEQFF
TRBJ2-1 . TRBV7-2 11 CASSPINEQFF
TRBJ2-1 . TRBV5-4 16 CASSLASTGPHNEQFF
TRBJ2-2 . TRBV11-3 14 CASRLGPNTGELFF
TRBJ2-5 . TRBV18 15 CASSQAGTGQETQYF
TRBJ2-4 . TRBV5-1 14 CASSLEGTKNIQYF
TRBJ2-1 . TRBV29-1 14 CSVDYRLAFNEQFF
TRBJ2-3 . TRBV5-1 15 CASSLAGVGTDTQYF
TRBJ2-7 . TRBV7-2 15 CASSLVPGQSYEQYF
TRBJ1-5 . TRBV28 16 CASLSVGQGFYQPQHF
TRBJ2-4 . TRBV7-2 19 CASSRETSGSGLAKNIQYF
TRBJ2-7 few TRBV27 15 CASSLKGLGTYEQYF
TRBJ1-2 . TRBV6-1 11 CASSEHSGYTF
TRBJ1-1 . TRBV5-5 18 CASSLGLVGGSMNTEAFF
TRBJ1-2 once TRBV4-1 19 CASSLPPGQTPVQKNGYTF
TRBJ1-1 . TRBV11-3 13 CASSLEENTEAFF
TRBJ2-7 once TRBV6-5 14 CASSYSSASYEQYF
TRBJ2-7 . TRBV6-5 14 CASSGTSASYEQYF
TRBJ1-4 . TRBV18 15 CASSPRTATGEKLFF
TRBJ2-1 . TRBV29-1 16 CSVESPLSPDRGEQFF